A single sample is the source of the 7 T cell receptor beta chains below, sequenced in a study of blood T cell repertoires in COVID-19. The method was immunoSEQ multiplex PCR; TCRdb's version includes in-frame clones alone and lacks a portion of them. The sample has about 190,000 clones, 70% to 85% seen once; the top ten hold roughly 3.2%. Sample: PBMCs or T cells enriched from blood (not recorded which). The receptors stem from a woman aged 25 to 45 who had recovered from COVID-19.

The gene calls are TRBV4-1 and TRBJ1-6; tentatively, D is TRBD1 (5 bases). Trimming pared 4 bases from V and 9 bases from J, leaving 16 bases between. Germline V gene lookup returns CDR1 MGHRA and CDR2 YSYEKL. The CDR3 contains 15 residues. The chain's CDR3 is CASSLTGGGVSPLHF. In nucleotides, the CDR3 is TGCGCCAGCAGCCTGACTGGGGGAGGGGTTTCACCCCTCCACTTT.

As for this clone: One end of the junction does not line up with germline, which may come from a read error. The chain combines TRBV6-1 with TRBJ1-2; TRBD1 agrees at 7 bases. CDR1 is MNHNS, CDR2 SASEGT, per germline. The CDR3 loop spans 13 amino acids. The CDR3 bases are TGTGCCAGCAGTGAAGGGGGGACAGATTCCATTGCTTTC. Translation gives CASSEGGTDSIAF.

Within the sample, this clone is medium-sized. DNA for the CDR3: TGTGCCAGCAGCTTAGTTTTGGTTACAGGGGAGCTGTTTTTT. It codes for CASSLVLVTGELFF. This chain uses TRBV7-8 with TRBJ2-2; no definite D call. V lost 1 base and J lost 8, with 11 bases in between. The CDR3 extends over 14 amino acids. Germline-derived CDR1 and CDR2 are SGHVS and FQNEAQ.

This chain links TRBV6-5 with TRBJ1-1; D unclear. CDR1 is MNHEY, CDR2 SVGAGI, per germline. The CDR3 has 13 amino acids. V was trimmed by 2 bases and J by 4 bases, leaving 8 bases between them. As DNA, the CDR3 is TGTGCCAGCAGTTACGGTGAGGGCACTGAAGCTTTCTTT. It specifies CASSYGEGTEAFF.

The J gene is TRBJ1-2, the V gene TRBV11-1; D possibly corresponds to TRBD1 (6 bases). V was clipped by 5 bases and J by 2 bases, with 12 bases between them. CDR3 size: 14 residues. Germline V gene sequence: CDR1 SGHAT, CDR2 FQDESV (reference sequence). The CDR3 is CASSPHTGNYGYTF. The CDR3 DNA reads as TGTGCCAGCAGCCCCCATACAGGGAACTATGGCTACACCTTC. Combining the CDR3 with reference TRBV11-1 and TRBJ1-2 gives the whole variable domain EAEVAQSPRYKITEKSQAVAFWCDPISGHATLYWYRQILGQGPELLVQFQDESVVDDSQLPKDRFSAERLKGVDSTLKIQPAELGDSAMYLCASSPHTGNYGYTFGSGTRLTVV.

V is TRBV7-8 and J is TRBJ2-1, with 9 nucleotides matching TRBD2. CDR3 length equals 16 residues. The germline gives CDR1 SGHVS, CDR2 FQNEAQ. The junction had 12 bases not matched to a gene; V was cut back by 5 bases and J by 7 bases. CDR3 sequence (DNA): TGTGCCAGCAGCCCCCGGCTGCGGGAGGGGGGTAATGAGCAGTTCTTC. Amino acid sequence: CASSPRLREGGNEQFF.

This chain connects TRBV14 to TRBJ2-3; D might be TRBD1 (6 bases). The CDR3 has 17 residues. V was shortened by 0 bases and J by 2 bases, with 15 bases between the two germline ends. Germline V lookup: CDR1 SGHDN, CDR2 FVKESK. The DNA of the CDR3 is TGTGCCAGCAGCCAAGATAAGGGGGACAACGCCACAGATACGCAGTATTTT. It is translated as CASSQDKGDNATDTQYF.